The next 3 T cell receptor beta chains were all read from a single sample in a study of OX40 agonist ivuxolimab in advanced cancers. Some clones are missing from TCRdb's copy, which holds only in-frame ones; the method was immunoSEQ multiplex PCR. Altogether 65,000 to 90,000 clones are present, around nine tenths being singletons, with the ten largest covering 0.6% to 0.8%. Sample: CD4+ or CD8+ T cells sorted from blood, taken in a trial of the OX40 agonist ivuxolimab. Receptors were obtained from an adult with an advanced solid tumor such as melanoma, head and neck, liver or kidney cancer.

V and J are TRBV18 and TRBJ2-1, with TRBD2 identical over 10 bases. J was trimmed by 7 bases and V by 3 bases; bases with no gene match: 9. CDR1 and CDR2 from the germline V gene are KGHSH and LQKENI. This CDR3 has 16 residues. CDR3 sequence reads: CASSPDSGGTGNEQFF. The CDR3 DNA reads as TGTGCCAGCTCACCTGATAGCGGGGGGACGGGTAATGAGCAGTTCTTC.

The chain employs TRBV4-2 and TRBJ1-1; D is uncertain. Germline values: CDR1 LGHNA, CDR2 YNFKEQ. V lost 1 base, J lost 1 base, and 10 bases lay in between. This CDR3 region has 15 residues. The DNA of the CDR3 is TGTGCCAGCAGCCAAGGGGAAAACAAGAACACTGAAGCTTTCTTT. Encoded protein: CASSQGENKNTEAFF.

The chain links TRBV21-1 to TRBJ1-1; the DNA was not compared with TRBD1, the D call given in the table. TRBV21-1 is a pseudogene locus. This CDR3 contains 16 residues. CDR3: CASSIPHRAPYTEAFF. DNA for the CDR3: TGTGCCAGCAGCATACCACACAGGGCCCCTTACACTGAAGCTTTCTTT.